A single sample is the source of the 8 T cell receptor beta chains below, sequenced in a study of control samples from healthy donors and cancer patients. Profiling relied on immunoSEQ multiplex PCR, and the TCRdb table lists in-frame clones only, not all of them. The sample has hundreds of thousands of clones, 90% seen once. Sequences were obtained from PBMCs. These receptors were obtained from a man in his forties or fifties with head and neck cancer.

This clone was seen once. The V call is TRBV27, the J call TRBJ1-1, with 7 bases lining up with TRBD1. Germline loops: CDR1 MNHEY, CDR2 SMNVEV (reference sequence). The CDR3 contains 16 residues. V shed 6 bases and J 8 bases; nucleotides not matched to a gene: 18. CDR3 in DNA: TGTGCCAGCAGGACCCCCTCACAGGGGCCGGGGATGGAAGCTTTCTTT. Its translation is CASRTPSQGPGMEAFF.

The chain carries TRBV27 and TRBJ2-2, with 11 bases matching TRBD2. J gave up 8 bases and V 4 bases, and 12 bases lay outside the gene matches. The CDR3 has 17 residues. The germline gives CDR1 MNHEY, CDR2 SMNVEV (reference sequence). The CDR3 region has the DNA TGTGCCAGCAGTTCGAATAGCGGGAGGGTCCGCGGGGGGGAGCTGTTTTTT. This gives the protein CASSSNSGRVRGGELFF.

The chain joins TRBV6-1 to TRBJ2-2, with 9 bases fitting TRBD1. The CDR3 length is 16 residues. Germline CDR1 is MNHNS and CDR2 is SASEGT. With V trimmed by 3 bases and J by 6 bases, 8 bases remained unmatched. For the CDR3, the DNA is TGTGCCAGCAGTGAGTCGGGACAGGGACGTCCCGGGGAGCTGTTTTTT. Its protein is CASSESGQGRPGELFF.

The chain combines TRBV3-1 (or the pseudogene TRBV3-2) with TRBJ1-2; D call uncertain. CDR3 length: 12 amino acids. Germline-derived CDR1 and CDR2 are LGHDT and YNNKEL (reference sequence). Trimming took off 0 bases at V and 7 bases at J, with 6 bases between the two ends. The CDR3 sequence is CASSQDTGGYTF. For the CDR3, the DNA is TGTGCCAGCAGCCAAGATACTGGTGGCTACACCTTC.

The chain carries TRBV5-8 and TRBJ1-3; D is ambiguous. V was shortened by 4 bases and J by 0 bases, with 14 bases between the two germline ends. Germline loops: CDR1 SGHTS, CDR2 YDEGEE. The CDR3 totals 16 residues. The CDR3 bases are TGTGCCAGCAGCCCAATTCACTCGAGCTCTGGAAACACCATATATTTT. Its translation: CASSPIHSSSGNTIYF.

The chain links TRBV19 to TRBJ2-1, with 7 bases fitting TRBD1. The CDR3 is made up of 15 amino acids. J was trimmed by 0 bases and V by 7 bases; bases with no gene match: 6. From germline, CDR1 is LNHDA and CDR2 SQIVND (reference sequence). CDR3 sequence (DNA): TGTGCCAGTACTAGAACAGGGGACTCCTACAATGAGCAGTTCTTC. Translating it yields CASTRTGDSYNEQFF.

The chain couples TRBV30 to TRBJ2-7; TRBD1 or TRBD2 may be the D gene (5 bases each). The V gene lost 5 bases and the J gene lost 6 bases, with 17 bases spanning the gap. The CDR3 length is 13 residues. Germline V lookup: CDR1 GTSNPN, CDR2 SVGIG (reference sequence). The CDR3: CAWGGEGLGEQYF. The CDR3 coding sequence is TGTGCCTGGGGGGGTGAAGGGTTGGGCGAGCAGTACTTC.

The rearrangement links TRBV5-1 to TRBJ2-3; possibly TRBD1 for D (6 bases). From germline, CDR1 is SGHRS and CDR2 YFSETQ. V was cut by 0 bases and J by 2 bases, with 13 bases left in between. This CDR3 has 16 residues. CDR3 sequence reads: CASSLADRPITDTQYF. The CDR3 nucleotides read TGCGCCAGCAGCTTGGCGGACAGACCCATCACAGATACGCAGTATTTT. The full variable domain, its missing parts supplied by reference TRBV5-1 and TRBJ2-3, is KAGVTQTPRYLIKTRGQQVTLSCSPISGHRSVSWYQQTPGQGLQFLFEYFSETQRNKGNFPGRFSGRQFSNSRSEMNVSTLELGDSALYLCASSLADRPITDTQYFGPGTRLTVL.